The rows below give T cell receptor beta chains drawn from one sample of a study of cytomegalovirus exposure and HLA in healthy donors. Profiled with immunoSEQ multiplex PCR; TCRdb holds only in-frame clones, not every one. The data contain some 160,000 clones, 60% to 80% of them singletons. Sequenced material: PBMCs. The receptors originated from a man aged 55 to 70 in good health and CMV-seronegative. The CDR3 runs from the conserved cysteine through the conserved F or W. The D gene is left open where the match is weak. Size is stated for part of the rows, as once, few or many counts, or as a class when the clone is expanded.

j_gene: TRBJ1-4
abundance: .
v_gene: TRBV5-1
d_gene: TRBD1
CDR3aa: CASSYDRGVDEKLFF
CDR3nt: TGCGCCAGCAGCTACGACAGGGGAGTTGATGAAAAACTGTTTTTT

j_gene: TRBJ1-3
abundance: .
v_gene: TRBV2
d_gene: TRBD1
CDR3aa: CASSLGQGKTGNTIYF
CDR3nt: TGTGCCAGCAGCTTGGGACAGGGAAAGACTGGAAACACCATATATTTT

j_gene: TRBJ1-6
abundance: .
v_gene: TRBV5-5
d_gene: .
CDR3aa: CASVVGRDYYNSPLHF
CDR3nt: TGTGCCAGCGTTGTAGGCAGGGACTACTATAATTCACCCCTCCACTTT

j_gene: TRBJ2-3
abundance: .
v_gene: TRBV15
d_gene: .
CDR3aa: CATSRSPADTQYF
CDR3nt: TGTGCCACCAGCAGGTCACCAGCAGATACGCAGTATTTT

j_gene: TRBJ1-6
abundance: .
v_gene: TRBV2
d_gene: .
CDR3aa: CASSHRVLASPLHF
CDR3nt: TGTGCCAGCAGTCACCGGGTTCTTGCTTCACCCCTCCACTTT

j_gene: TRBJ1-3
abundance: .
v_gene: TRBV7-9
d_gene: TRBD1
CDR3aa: CASSLTGGSGNTIYF
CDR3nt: TGTGCCAGCAGCTTAACAGGGGGCTCTGGAAACACCATATATTTT

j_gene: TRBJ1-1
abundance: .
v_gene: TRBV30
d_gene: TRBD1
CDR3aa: CAWDRVGTEAFF
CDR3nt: TGTGCCTGGGACAGGGTTGGAACTGAAGCTTTCTTT

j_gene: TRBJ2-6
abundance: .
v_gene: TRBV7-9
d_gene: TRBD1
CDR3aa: CSSSFSGGSSGANVLTF
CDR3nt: TGTTCCAGCAGCTTCTCAGGGGGTAGCTCTGGGGCCAACGTCCTGACTTTC

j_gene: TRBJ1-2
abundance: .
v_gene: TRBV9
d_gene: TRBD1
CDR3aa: CASSGTGEGYTF
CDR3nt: TGTGCCAGCAGCGGGACAGGGGAAGGCTACACCTTC

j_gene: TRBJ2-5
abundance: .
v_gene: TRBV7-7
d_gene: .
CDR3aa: CASSNAPRETQYF
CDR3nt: TGTGCTAGCAGCAACGCTCCCCGGGAGACCCAGTACTTC

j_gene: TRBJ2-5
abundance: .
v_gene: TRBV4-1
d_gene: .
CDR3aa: CASSQFRGRRETQYF
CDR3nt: TGCGCCAGCAGCCAATTCAGGGGCCGGAGGGAGACCCAGTACTTC

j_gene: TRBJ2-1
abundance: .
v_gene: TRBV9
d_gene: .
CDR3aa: CASSVQGDSDNEQFF
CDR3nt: TGTGCCAGCAGCGTACAAGGGGACTCCGATAATGAGCAGTTCTTC

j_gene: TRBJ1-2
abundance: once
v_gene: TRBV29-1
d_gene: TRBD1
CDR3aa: CSVGTGTGSGYTF
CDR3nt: TGCAGCGTCGGAACCGGGACAGGGTCCGGCTACACCTTC

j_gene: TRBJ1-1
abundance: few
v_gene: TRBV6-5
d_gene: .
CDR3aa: CASKQGFHTEAFF
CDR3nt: TGTGCCAGCAAGCAGGGGTTTCACACTGAAGCTTTCTTT

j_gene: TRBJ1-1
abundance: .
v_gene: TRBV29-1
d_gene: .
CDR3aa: CSVAGWTELRAFF
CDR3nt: TGCAGCGTTGCCGGGTGGACTGAATTAAGGGCTTTCTTT